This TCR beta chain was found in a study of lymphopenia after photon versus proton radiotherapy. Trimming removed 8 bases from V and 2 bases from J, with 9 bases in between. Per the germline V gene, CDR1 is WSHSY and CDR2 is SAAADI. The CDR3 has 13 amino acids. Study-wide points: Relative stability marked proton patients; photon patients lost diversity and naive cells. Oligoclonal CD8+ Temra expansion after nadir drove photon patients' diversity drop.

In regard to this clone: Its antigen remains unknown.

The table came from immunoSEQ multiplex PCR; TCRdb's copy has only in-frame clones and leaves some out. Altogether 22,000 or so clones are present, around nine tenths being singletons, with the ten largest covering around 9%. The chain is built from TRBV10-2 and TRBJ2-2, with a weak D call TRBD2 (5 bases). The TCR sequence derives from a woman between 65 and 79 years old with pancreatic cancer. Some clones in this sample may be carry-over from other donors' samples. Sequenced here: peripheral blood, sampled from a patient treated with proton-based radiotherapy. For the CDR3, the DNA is TGCGCCAGCTTGACTACTAACACCGGGGAGCTGTTTTTT. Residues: CASLTTNTGELFF.